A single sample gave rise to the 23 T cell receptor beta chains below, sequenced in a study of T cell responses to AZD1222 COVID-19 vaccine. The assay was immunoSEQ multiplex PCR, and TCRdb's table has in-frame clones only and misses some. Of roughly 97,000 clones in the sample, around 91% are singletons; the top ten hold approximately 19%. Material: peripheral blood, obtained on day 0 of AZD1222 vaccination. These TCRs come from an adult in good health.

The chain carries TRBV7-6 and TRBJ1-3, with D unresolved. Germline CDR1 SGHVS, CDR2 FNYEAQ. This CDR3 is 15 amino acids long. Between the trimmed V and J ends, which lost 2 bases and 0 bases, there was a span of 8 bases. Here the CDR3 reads CASSLFDYSGNTIYF. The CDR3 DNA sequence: TGTGCCAGCAGCTTATTCGACTACTCTGGAAACACCATATATTTT.

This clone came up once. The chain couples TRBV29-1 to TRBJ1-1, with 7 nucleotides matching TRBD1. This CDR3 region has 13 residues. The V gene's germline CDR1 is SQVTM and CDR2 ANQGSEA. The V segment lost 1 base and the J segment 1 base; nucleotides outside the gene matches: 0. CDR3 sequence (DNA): TGCAGCGTTGAAGGGACAGGGAACACTGAAGCTTTCTTT. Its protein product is CSVEGTGNTEAFF.

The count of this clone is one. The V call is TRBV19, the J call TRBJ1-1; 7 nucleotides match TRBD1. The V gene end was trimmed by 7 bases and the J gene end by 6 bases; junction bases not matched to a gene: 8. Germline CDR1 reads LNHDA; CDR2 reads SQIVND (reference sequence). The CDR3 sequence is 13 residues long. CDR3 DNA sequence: TGTGCCAGTAACCCTGGGACAGCCGCTGAAGCTTTCTTT. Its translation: CASNPGTAAEAFF.

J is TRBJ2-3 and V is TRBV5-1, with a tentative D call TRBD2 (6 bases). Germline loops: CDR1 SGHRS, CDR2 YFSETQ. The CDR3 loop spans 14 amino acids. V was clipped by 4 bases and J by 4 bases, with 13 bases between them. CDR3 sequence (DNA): TGCGCCAGCAGCGAGGGACTGGCTTCAGATACGCAGTATTTT. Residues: CASSEGLASDTQYF. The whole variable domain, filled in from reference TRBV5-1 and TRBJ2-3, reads KAGVTQTPRYLIKTRGQQVTLSCSPISGHRSVSWYQQTPGQGLQFLFEYFSETQRNKGNFPGRFSGRQFSNSRSEMNVSTLELGDSALYLCASSEGLASDTQYFGPGTRLTVL.

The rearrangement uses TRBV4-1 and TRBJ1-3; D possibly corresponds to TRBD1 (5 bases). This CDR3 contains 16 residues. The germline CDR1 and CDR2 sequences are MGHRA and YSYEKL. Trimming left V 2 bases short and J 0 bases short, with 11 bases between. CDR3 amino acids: CASSQHRPNSGNTIYF. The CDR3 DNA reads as TGCGCCAGCAGCCAACACAGGCCCAACTCTGGAAACACCATATATTTT.

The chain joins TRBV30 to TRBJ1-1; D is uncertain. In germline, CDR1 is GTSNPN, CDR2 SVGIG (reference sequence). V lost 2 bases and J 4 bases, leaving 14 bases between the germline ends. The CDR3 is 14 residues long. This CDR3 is CAWSFLGFSTEAFF. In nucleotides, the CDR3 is TGTGCCTGGAGTTTTTTGGGCTTCAGCACTGAAGCTTTCTTT.

This chain's CDR3 is CASGGLGTQHF. CDR3 DNA: TGTGCCAGCGGGGGATTAGGTACCCAGCATTTT. The genes are TRBV28 and TRBJ1-5, with D possibly TRBD1 on 5 matching bases. This CDR3 has 11 residues. Per germline, CDR1 MDHEN and CDR2 SYDVKM. V was cut by 8 bases and J by 11 bases, with 13 bases left in between.

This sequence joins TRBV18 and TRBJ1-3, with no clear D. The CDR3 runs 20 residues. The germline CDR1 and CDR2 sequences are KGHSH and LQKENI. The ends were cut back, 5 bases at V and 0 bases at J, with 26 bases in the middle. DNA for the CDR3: TGTGCCAGCTCAACTCCTTTGTTCGGGAGGGCGCTCCTCTCTGGAAACACCATATATTTT. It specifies CASSTPLFGRALLSGNTIYF.

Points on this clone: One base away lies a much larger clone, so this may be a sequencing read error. The DNA of the CDR3 is TGTGTCAGCAGCCTAGACCCGGGACAGGGGATATACACTGAAGCTTTCTTT. Its protein product is CVSSLDPGQGIYTEAFF. The genes are TRBV4-2 and TRBJ1-1; TRBD1 matches at 10 bases. The CDR3 spans 17 residues. Germline CDR1 reads LGHNA; CDR2 reads YNFKEQ.

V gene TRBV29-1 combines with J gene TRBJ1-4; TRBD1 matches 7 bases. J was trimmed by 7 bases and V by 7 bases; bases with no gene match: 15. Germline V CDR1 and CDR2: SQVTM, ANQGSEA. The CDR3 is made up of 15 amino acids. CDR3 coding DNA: TGCAGCGCTGGTGATCAGGGGGGGCGTGGTGAAAAACTGTTTTTT. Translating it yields CSAGDQGGRGEKLFF.

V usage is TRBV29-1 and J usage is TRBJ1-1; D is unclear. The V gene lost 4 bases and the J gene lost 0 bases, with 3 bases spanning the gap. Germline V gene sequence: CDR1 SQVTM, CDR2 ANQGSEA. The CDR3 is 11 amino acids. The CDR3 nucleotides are TGCAGCGTTGTGGTGAACACTGAAGCTTTCTTT. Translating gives CSVVVNTEAFF.

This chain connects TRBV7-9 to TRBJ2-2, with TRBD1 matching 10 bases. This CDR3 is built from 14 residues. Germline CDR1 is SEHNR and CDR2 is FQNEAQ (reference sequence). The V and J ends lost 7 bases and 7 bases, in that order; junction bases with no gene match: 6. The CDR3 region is CASKTGGMNGELFF. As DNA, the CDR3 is TGTGCCAGCAAGACAGGGGGCATGAACGGGGAGCTGTTTTTT.

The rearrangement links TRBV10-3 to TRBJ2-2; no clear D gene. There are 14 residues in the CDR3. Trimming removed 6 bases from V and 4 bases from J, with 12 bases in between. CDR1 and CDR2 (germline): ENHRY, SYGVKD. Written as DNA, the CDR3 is TGTGCCATCAGGGCCGTGGACGGCACCGGGGAGCTGTTTTTT. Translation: CAIRAVDGTGELFF.

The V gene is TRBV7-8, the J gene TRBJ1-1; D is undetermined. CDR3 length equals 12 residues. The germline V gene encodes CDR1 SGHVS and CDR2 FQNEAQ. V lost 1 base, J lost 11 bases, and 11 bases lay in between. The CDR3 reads CASSLGSGDAFF. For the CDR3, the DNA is TGTGCCAGCAGCTTAGGGTCTGGTGATGCTTTCTTT.

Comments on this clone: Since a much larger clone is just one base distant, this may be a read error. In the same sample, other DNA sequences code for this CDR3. The DNA for the CDR3 is TGTGCCAGCAGCCTAGGACAGGGAAACTATGGCTACACCTTC. It encodes CASSLGQGNYGYTF. The chain carries TRBV7-9 and TRBJ1-2; 8 nucleotides align to TRBD1. This CDR3 has 14 residues. With 5 bases clipped from V and 2 bases from J, the junction kept 4 bases outside the gene matches. Germline CDR1 SEHNR, CDR2 FQNEAQ (reference sequence).

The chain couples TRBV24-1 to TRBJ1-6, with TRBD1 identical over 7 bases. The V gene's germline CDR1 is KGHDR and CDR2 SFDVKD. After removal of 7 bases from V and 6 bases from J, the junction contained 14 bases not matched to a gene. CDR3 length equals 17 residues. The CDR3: CATRNVRGSFLNSPLHF. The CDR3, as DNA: TGTGCCACCAGGAACGTCAGGGGGAGCTTCCTTAATTCACCCCTCCACTTT.

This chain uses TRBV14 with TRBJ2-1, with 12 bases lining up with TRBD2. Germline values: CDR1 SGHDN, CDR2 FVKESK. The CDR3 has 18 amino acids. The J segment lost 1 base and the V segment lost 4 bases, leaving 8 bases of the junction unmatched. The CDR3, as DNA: TGTGCCAGCAGCCCTCGACTAGCGGGGGAAGGTTCCTACAATGAGCAGTTCTTC. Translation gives CASSPRLAGEGSYNEQFF.

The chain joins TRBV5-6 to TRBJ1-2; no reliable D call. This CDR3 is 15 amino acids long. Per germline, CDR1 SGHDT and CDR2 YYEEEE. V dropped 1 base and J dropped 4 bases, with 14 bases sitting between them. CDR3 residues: CASSLRSGLLYGYTF. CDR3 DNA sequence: TGTGCCAGCAGCTTGAGGTCTGGGCTTCTCTATGGCTACACCTTC.

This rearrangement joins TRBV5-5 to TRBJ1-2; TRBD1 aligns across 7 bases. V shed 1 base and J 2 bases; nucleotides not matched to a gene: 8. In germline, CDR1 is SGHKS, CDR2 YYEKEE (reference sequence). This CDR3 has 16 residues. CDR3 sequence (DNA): TGTGCCAGCAGCTTGCCCCGGGACAGACCCAACTATGGCTACACCTTC. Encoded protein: CASSLPRDRPNYGYTF.

The CDR3 spells CASSLAGGNTIYF. CDR3 nucleotide sequence: TGTGCCAGCAGCTTAGCGGGTGGAAACACCATATATTTT. This rearrangement joins TRBV11-2 to TRBJ1-3; D gene ambiguous. The CDR3 has 13 residues. Trimming removed 1 base at V and 3 bases at J, with 4 bases between. Germline values: CDR1 SGHAT, CDR2 FQNNGV.

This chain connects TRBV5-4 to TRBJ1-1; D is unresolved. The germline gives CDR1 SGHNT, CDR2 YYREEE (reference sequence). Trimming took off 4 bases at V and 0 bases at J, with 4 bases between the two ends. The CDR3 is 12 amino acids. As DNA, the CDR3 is TGTGCCAGCAGCCGTTTGAACACTGAAGCTTTCTTT. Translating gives CASSRLNTEAFF.

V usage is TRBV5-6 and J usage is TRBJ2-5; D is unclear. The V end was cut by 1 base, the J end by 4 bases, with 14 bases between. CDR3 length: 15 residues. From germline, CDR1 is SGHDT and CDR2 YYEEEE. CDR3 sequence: CASSLFPPTPETQYF. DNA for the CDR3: TGTGCCAGCAGCTTGTTCCCCCCTACCCCAGAGACCCAGTACTTC.

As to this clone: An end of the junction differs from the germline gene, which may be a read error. The CDR3 region is CASSLAPSVSGNTIYF. CDR3 sequence (DNA): TGTGCCAGCAGCCTAGCCCCATCCGTCTCTGGAAACACCATATATTTT. V gene TRBV11-1 combines with J gene TRBJ1-3; the D is unclear. The CDR3 is 16 residues long. Germline V gene data show CDR1 as SGHAT and CDR2 as FQDESV (reference sequence).